This entry lists 25 T cell receptor beta chains sequenced from one sample in a study of OX40 agonist ivuxolimab in advanced cancers. The method was immunoSEQ multiplex PCR; TCRdb's version includes in-frame clones alone and lacks a portion of them. The data contain roughly 80,000 clones, roughly 91% of them singletons. The specimen comprised CD4+ or CD8+ T cells sorted from blood, sampled in a trial of the OX40 agonist ivuxolimab. All receptors derive from an adult with an advanced solid tumor such as melanoma, head and neck, liver or kidney cancer.

The chain has TRBV2 and TRBJ2-6; no firm D call. Germline V gene sequence: CDR1 SNHLY, CDR2 FYNNEI. This CDR3 is 12 amino acids long. V was trimmed by 4 bases and J by 2 bases, leaving 0 bases between them. The CDR3 coding sequence is TGTGCCAGCAGTGCTGGGGCCAACGTCCTGACTTTC. Translated, it gives CASSAGANVLTF.

V gene TRBV7-2 combines with J gene TRBJ1-3; no reliable D call. V lost 8 bases and J lost 4, with 9 bases in between. CDR3 size: 12 residues. Per the germline V gene, CDR1 is SGHTA and CDR2 is FQGNSA. The CDR3 nucleotides are TGTGCCAGCGCCCTATCGGGAAACACCATATATTTT. Translation gives CASALSGNTIYF.

V gene TRBV30 combines with J gene TRBJ1-5; D is ambiguous. From germline, CDR1 is GTSNPN and CDR2 SVGIG (reference sequence). The germline V and J ends were trimmed by 2 bases and 2 bases, with 13 bases remaining between them. This CDR3 has 15 amino acids. The CDR3 DNA reads as TGTGCCTGGAGTTCAACGTCGACTGGCAATCAGCCCCAGCATTTT. Its translation: CAWSSTSTGNQPQHF.

The rearrangement joins TRBV6-1 to TRBJ2-5; D unresolved. Deletions cut 6 bases from V and 7 bases from J, with 9 bases between. CDR3 length: 11 amino acids. Germline assignment: CDR1 MNHNS and CDR2 SASEGT. The chain's CDR3 is CASRSLATQYF. The CDR3 region has the DNA TGTGCCAGCAGGTCTCTCGCGACCCAGTACTTC.

The CDR3 is CASSEGGNTEAFF. The CDR3 DNA reads as TGCGCCAGCAGTGAGGGAGGTAACACTGAAGCTTTCTTT. The chain combines TRBV10-2 with TRBJ1-1; D not resolved. Looked up from germline, CDR1 is WSHSY and CDR2 is SAAADI. This CDR3 comprises 13 residues. V shed 2 bases and J shed 2 bases, with 6 bases lying between them.

This clone has a single count. For the CDR3, the DNA is TGTGCCAGCAGCTTATTTGGGGGGCGTGGGGAGACCCAGTACTTC. Translation: CASSLFGGRGETQYF. V and J are TRBV7-9 and TRBJ2-5, with D perhaps matching TRBD1 or TRBD2 (6 bases each). Trimming removed 2 bases from V and 5 bases from J, with 15 bases in between. This CDR3 contains 15 residues. Germline V gene sequence: CDR1 SEHNR, CDR2 FQNEAQ (reference sequence).

This rearrangement joins TRBV5-1 to TRBJ2-2; 7 bases fit TRBD2. The CDR3 totals 14 residues. CDR1 and CDR2 (germline): SGHRS, YFSETQ. The ends lost 4 bases at V and 7 bases at J; junction bases unmatched: 7. CDR3 sequence reads: CASSPGLSGGELFF. The DNA for the CDR3 is TGCGCCAGCAGCCCGGGACTATCCGGCGGGGAGCTGTTTTTT.

The V and J genes are TRBV11-3 and TRBJ2-2; possibly TRBD2 for D (6 bases). The V and J ends lost 5 bases and 1 base respectively, with 11 bases between them. CDR3 size: 15 residues. Germline CDR1 is SGHNT and CDR2 is YENEEA. In DNA, the CDR3 is TGTGCCAGCAGCCCTAGCGCCCAGAACACCGGGGAGCTGTTTTTT. Translating gives CASSPSAQNTGELFF.

This chain connects TRBV30 to TRBJ2-5, with 16 bases fitting TRBD2. The CDR3 has 15 amino acids. V dropped 3 bases and J dropped 5; count of bases not matched to a gene: 3. Germline V lookup: CDR1 GTSNPN, CDR2 SVGIG (reference sequence). The DNA of the CDR3 is TGTGCCTGGAGAGGGACTAGCGGGAGGGGGGAGACCCAGTACTTC. Translating it yields CAWRGTSGRGETQYF.

V and J are TRBV27 and TRBJ2-7; 14 nucleotides align to TRBD2. Germline CDR1 is MNHEY and CDR2 is SMNVEV (reference sequence). This CDR3 is built from 20 residues. V was pared by 5 bases and J by 1 base, with 16 bases of the junction left unmatched. In DNA form, the CDR3 reads TGTGCCAGCAGTCTCTTGGGGGGGACTAGCGGGAGATCGGGTTCCTACGAGCAGTACTTC. It yields the protein CASSLLGGTSGRSGSYEQYF.

This rearrangement joins TRBV7-2 to TRBJ1-1, with 7 bases fitting TRBD1. The CDR3 is made up of 15 amino acids. Per the germline V gene, CDR1 is SGHTA and CDR2 is FQGNSA. The V gene end was trimmed by 0 bases and the J gene end by 4 bases; junction bases not matched to a gene: 5. CDR3 protein: CASSLAATGSTEAFF. The CDR3 DNA reads as TGTGCCAGCAGCTTAGCGGCGACAGGGAGCACTGAAGCTTTCTTT.

The chain is built from TRBV5-8 and TRBJ2-6, with a tentative D call TRBD2 (6 bases). The germline V and J ends were trimmed by 4 bases and 2 bases, with 10 bases remaining between them. The CDR3 covers 15 residues. Germline V gene data show CDR1 as SGHTS and CDR2 as YDEGEE. The CDR3 is CASSRRGAGANVLTF. CDR3 DNA: TGTGCCAGCAGCAGGCGGGGTGCTGGGGCCAACGTCCTGACTTTC.

This chain uses TRBV2 with TRBJ2-1; D gene uncertain. V lost 4 bases to trimming and J lost 2 bases, with 6 bases between them. Per the germline V gene, CDR1 is SNHLY and CDR2 is FYNNEI. The CDR3 loop spans 13 amino acids. The CDR3 DNA reads as TGTGCCAGCAGTGCCGGAACCTACAATGAGCAGTTCTTC. Encoded protein: CASSAGTYNEQFF. The complete variable domain, with remaining parts taken from reference TRBV2 and TRBJ2-1, reads EPEVTQTPSHQVTQMGQEVILRCVPISNHLYFYWYRQILGQKVEFLVSFYNNEISEKSEIFDDQFSVERPDGSNFTLKIRSTKLEDSAMYFCASSAGTYNEQFFGPGTRLTVL.

The chain has TRBV6-1 and TRBJ1-5, with D perhaps matching TRBD1 (5 bases). From germline, CDR1 is MNHNS and CDR2 SASEGT. The V end lost 2 bases, the J end lost 4 bases, and 9 bases lay between the germline ends. The CDR3 has 14 amino acids. CDR3 nucleotides: TGTGCCAGCAGTGAAAGGTGGGGGAATCAGCCCCAGCATTTT. It specifies CASSERWGNQPQHF.

The V and J genes are TRBV4-1 and TRBJ2-5, with TRBD1 matching over 8 bases. Per the germline V gene, CDR1 is MGHRA and CDR2 is YSYEKL. The CDR3 loop spans 15 amino acids. With 0 bases clipped from V and 5 bases from J, the junction kept 5 bases outside the gene matches. The CDR3 region has the DNA TGCGCCAGCAGCCAAGACAGGGGGCCGGTTGAGACCCAGTACTTC. As protein: CASSQDRGPVETQYF.

The rearrangement links TRBV28 to TRBJ2-7; 8 bases map to TRBD1. Germline CDR1 reads MDHEN; CDR2 reads SYDVKM. V was clipped by 5 bases and J by 2 bases; unmatched bases: 14. The CDR3 is made up of 17 amino acids. CDR3 sequence: CASSEARTGSSTYEQYF. The CDR3 nucleotides are TGTGCCAGCAGTGAGGCCAGGACAGGGTCTTCTACCTACGAGCAGTACTTC.

This clone was seen once. This sequence joins TRBV11-3 and TRBJ2-5; the match to TRBD1 covers 7 bases. The CDR3 runs 14 residues. V dropped 5 bases and J dropped 1; count of bases not matched to a gene: 4. Germline CDR1 and CDR2: SGHNT and YENEEA. The CDR3 is CASSPRGTQETQYF. CDR3 bases: TGTGCCAGCAGCCCCAGGGGGACCCAAGAGACCCAGTACTTC.

The V gene is TRBV19, the J gene TRBJ2-1; TRBD2 aligns across 9 bases. The V gene end was trimmed by 8 bases and the J gene end by 2 bases; junction bases not matched to a gene: 4. CDR3 length: 14 residues. The germline V gene has CDR1 LNHDA and CDR2 SQIVND (reference sequence). For the CDR3, the DNA is TGTGCCAGTCGGGCGGGGGGGCCCTACAATGAGCAGTTCTTC. Encoded protein: CASRAGGPYNEQFF. Using reference TRBV19 and TRBJ2-1 for the parts outside the CDR3, the full variable domain is DGGITQSPKYLFRKEGQNVTLSCEQNLNHDAMYWYRQDPGQGLRLIYYSQIVNDFQKGDIAEGYSVSREKKESFPLTVTSAQKNPTAFYLCASRAGGPYNEQFFGPGTRLTVL.

The V gene is TRBV6-1, the J gene TRBJ2-7; D unresolved. V dropped 6 bases and J dropped 2 bases, with 14 bases sitting between them. Germline CDR1 is MNHNS and CDR2 is SASEGT. The CDR3 loop spans 14 amino acids. CDR3 sequence (DNA): TGTGCCAGCAGCGAATCGACCTCCCCCTACGAGCAGTACTTC. It is translated as CASSESTSPYEQYF.

This clone was detected only a few times. J is TRBJ1-1 and V is TRBV5-1; weak D call: TRBD1 (5 bases). CDR1 is SGHRS and CDR2 is YFSETQ in the germline V gene. V lost 10 bases and J 0 bases, leaving 13 bases between the germline ends. CDR3 size: 13 residues. DNA of the CDR3: TGCGCCTCGCGGGGGACCCTGAACACTGAAGCTTTCTTT. It translates to CASRGTLNTEAFF.

The V gene is TRBV28, the J gene TRBJ1-5; D might be TRBD1 (5 bases). CDR1 and CDR2 (germline): MDHEN, SYDVKM. Trimming pared 7 bases from V and 0 bases from J, leaving 7 bases between. The CDR3 loop spans 13 amino acids. CDR3 amino acids: CASKGVSNQPQHF. The DNA of the CDR3 is TGTGCCAGCAAAGGGGTTAGCAATCAGCCCCAGCATTTT.

The chain uses TRBV6-1 and TRBJ1-2, with no clear D. V gave up 4 bases and J gave up 7 bases, with 10 bases separating them. The CDR3 spans 12 residues. CDR1 MNHNS and CDR2 SASEGT come from the germline V gene. As DNA, the CDR3 is TGTGCCAGCAGTGGGGAAACTGGTGGCTACACCTTC. Protein sequence: CASSGETGGYTF.

The chain links TRBV7-9 to TRBJ2-7, with 10 bases identical to TRBD1. CDR3 length: 18 amino acids. V gave up 1 base and J gave up 3 bases; unmatched junction bases: 12. From germline, CDR1 is SEHNR and CDR2 FQNEAQ (reference sequence). Here the CDR3 reads CASSLVGPQDRGSYEQYF. The CDR3 bases are TGTGCCAGCAGCTTAGTGGGCCCACAGGACAGGGGGAGCTACGAGCAGTACTTC.

The chain combines TRBV30 with TRBJ1-6; TRBD1 matches 12 bases. V trimming: 2 bases; J trimming: 4 bases; junction bases outside the gene matches: 6. The CDR3 is made up of 17 amino acids. The germline V gene has CDR1 GTSNPN and CDR2 SVGIG (reference sequence). The CDR3 DNA is TGTGCCTGGAGTCCTGGGACAGGGGGCGCATATAATTCACCCCTCCACTTT. Amino acids: CAWSPGTGGAYNSPLHF.

The rearrangement uses TRBV19 and TRBJ2-5; TRBD1 might be the D (6 bases). From germline, CDR1 is LNHDA and CDR2 SQIVND (reference sequence). V was cut by 4 bases and J by 4 bases, with 16 bases left in between. The CDR3 extends over 15 amino acids. The DNA for the CDR3 is TGTGCCAGTAGTACTCGGATACAGGGAATAGAGACCCAGTACTTC. Its protein is CASSTRIQGIETQYF.